These 30 T cell receptor beta chains were all obtained from the same sample, sequenced in a study of early T cells in non-severe SARS-CoV-2 infection. Via MiXCR, TCRdb re-called the 5' RACE reads, giving one row per CDR3 protein. This table has some 61,000 distinct CDR3 sequences, approximately 10% appearing once. The material was whole blood, obtained at baseline. The receptors come from an adult who was a healthcare worker with PCR-confirmed SARS-CoV-2 infection or an uninfected control (not recorded which).

At least ten counts were recorded for this clonotype. This chain joins TRBV7-8 and TRBJ2-5; D unclear. The germline V gene has CDR1 SGHVS and CDR2 FQNEAQ. Trimming took off 5 bases at V and 4 bases at J, with 5 bases between the two ends. The CDR3 totals 11 residues. The DNA for the CDR3 is TGTGCCAGCAGCGCCGGAGAGACCCAGTACTTC. Residues: CASSAGETQYF.

This clonotype was seen ten or more times. Here the CDR3 DNA reads TGTGCCAGCAGCTTAGTAGCGGGAGGGGCCAATGAGCAGTTCTTC. Its protein product is CASSLVAGGANEQFF. This chain uses TRBV7-6 with TRBJ2-1, with 11 bases matching TRBD2. This CDR3 comprises 15 residues. V gave up 1 base and J gave up 6 bases; unmatched junction bases: 2. Germline CDR1 is SGHVS and CDR2 is FNYEAQ.

The chain couples TRBV7-9 to TRBJ2-7; D is tentatively TRBD1 or TRBD2 (6 bases each). Germline CDR1 reads SEHNR; CDR2 reads FQNEAQ (reference sequence). This CDR3 spans 13 amino acids. The V and J ends lost 5 bases and 6 bases respectively, with 14 bases between them. CDR3 in amino acids: CASSPVGGREQYF. The CDR3 DNA reads as TGTGCCAGCAGCCCCGTTGGGGGGCGCGAGCAGTACTTC. The whole variable domain, filled in from reference TRBV7-9 and TRBJ2-7, reads DTGVSQNPRHKITKRGQNVTFRCDPISEHNRLYWYRQTLGQGPEFLTYFQNEAQLEKSRLLSDRFSAERPKGSFSTLEIQRTEQGDSAMYLCASSPVGGREQYFGPGTRLTVT.

The chain couples TRBV6-5 to TRBJ1-4; D uncertain. Germline V gene data show CDR1 as MNHEY and CDR2 as SVGAGI. Between the trimmed V and J ends, which lost 5 bases and 8 bases, there was a span of 18 bases. CDR3 length: 15 amino acids. The chain's CDR3 is CASSLGRPLREKLFF. In nucleotides, the CDR3 is TGTGCCAGCAGTCTCGGACGGCCCTTAAGGGAAAAACTGTTTTTT.

This clonotype came up a few times. V usage is TRBV10-1 and J usage is TRBJ2-2; TRBD1 matches 8 bases. CDR1 is WNHNN, CDR2 SYGVQD, per germline (reference sequence). The CDR3 sequence is 12 residues long. V lost 6 bases, J lost 6 bases, and 0 bases stayed unmatched. This CDR3 reads CASRQGAGELFF. CDR3 coding DNA: TGCGCCAGCAGACAGGGGGCCGGGGAGCTGTTTTTT.

This clonotype was counted only a few times. The chain has TRBV28 and TRBJ1-5, with D possibly matching TRBD1 (6 bases). This CDR3 region has 12 residues. The germline CDR1 and CDR2 sequences are MDHEN and SYDVKM. Trimming left V 6 bases short and J 9 bases short, with 12 bases between. The CDR3 nucleotides are TGTGCCAGCAGAATAGGGGGGCGGCCCCAGCATTTT. Protein product: CASRIGGRPQHF.

This clonotype turned up a few times. The chain uses TRBV12-3 or TRBV12-4 and TRBJ2-7; 11 nucleotides match TRBD2. CDR3 size: 15 residues. Trimming cost V 4 bases and J 3 bases; bases outside gene matches: 5. This chain's CDR3 is CASSSGTSGIYEQYF. The CDR3 DNA sequence: TGTGCCAGCAGTTCAGGGACTAGCGGCATCTACGAGCAGTACTTC.

This clonotype has a handful of counts. The V gene is TRBV6-2 or TRBV6-3, the J gene TRBJ1-5; D not resolved. V lost 1 base and J lost 2, with 6 bases in between. The CDR3 consists of 14 residues. Germline V lookup: CDR1 MNHEY, CDR2 SVGEGT. CDR3 nucleotide sequence: TGTGCCAGCAGTTACTTTTCAGGCAATCAGCCCCAGCATTTT. This codes for CASSYFSGNQPQHF.

This clonotype occurred a few times. This rearrangement joins TRBV5-1 to TRBJ2-3; weak D call: TRBD1 (5 bases). Germline V CDR1 and CDR2: SGHRS, YFSETQ. Trimming stripped 0 bases from V and 2 bases from J, with 7 bases between. The CDR3 loop spans 14 amino acids. CDR3 residues: CASSLGRDTDTQYF. Written as DNA, the CDR3 is TGCGCCAGCAGCTTGGGCAGGGACACAGATACGCAGTATTTT.

This clonotype was seen more than once but under ten times. The chain links TRBV19 to TRBJ2-7; TRBD1 aligns across 10 bases. Per the germline V gene, CDR1 is LNHDA and CDR2 is SQIVND (reference sequence). V shed 3 bases and J 0 bases; nucleotides not matched to a gene: 8. The length of the CDR3 is 17 residues. The CDR3 protein is CASSISGQGVLSYEQYF. The CDR3 nucleotides read TGTGCCAGTAGTATCTCAGGACAGGGGGTGCTCTCCTACGAGCAGTACTTC.

This clonotype appeared many times. The chain combines TRBV9 with TRBJ1-4; 7 bases fit TRBD1. The CDR3 totals 15 residues. V was pared by 0 bases and J by 3 bases, with 2 bases of the junction left unmatched. CDR1 is SGDLS, CDR2 YYNGEE, per germline. The CDR3 region has the DNA TGTGCCAGCAGCGTAGGGACAGGTCCTAATGAAAAACTGTTTTTT. It encodes CASSVGTGPNEKLFF.

This chain connects TRBV6-1 to TRBJ2-3; D is perhaps TRBD2 (7 bases). The CDR3 totals 17 residues. V lost 5 bases to trimming and J lost 0 bases, with 18 bases between them. Germline V gene sequence: CDR1 MNHNS, CDR2 SASEGT. This CDR3 reads CASSRKPGGPSTDTQYF. CDR3 nucleotide sequence: TGTGCCAGCAGTCGAAAGCCCGGGGGGCCTAGCACAGATACGCAGTATTTT.

This chain connects TRBV7-3 to TRBJ2-7; D is tentatively TRBD1 or TRBD2 (5 bases each). The CDR3 covers 14 residues. Trimming stripped 5 bases from V and 3 bases from J, with 14 bases between. Per germline, CDR1 SGHTA and CDR2 FQGTGA. CDR3 coding DNA: TGTGCCAGCAGCAAAGGGGACGGCAACTACGAGCAGTACTTC. Amino acids: CASSKGDGNYEQYF. The variable domain in full, completed from reference TRBV7-3 and TRBJ2-7, reads GAGVSQTPSNKVTEKGKYVELRCDPISGHTALYWYRQSLGQGPEFLIYFQGTGAADDSGLPNDRFFAVRPEGSVSTLKIQRTERGDSAVYLCASSKGDGNYEQYFGPGTRLTVT.

This chain links TRBV7-9 with TRBJ2-7; 9 bases are shared with TRBD1. Trimming cost V 6 bases and J 7 bases; bases outside gene matches: 13. Germline assignment: CDR1 SEHNR and CDR2 FQNEAQ (reference sequence). The CDR3 is made up of 15 amino acids. CDR3 loop: CASSRGMTGGREQYF. DNA for the CDR3: TGTGCCAGCAGTCGAGGGATGACAGGGGGAAGGGAGCAGTACTTC. The full variable domain, rest sourced from reference TRBV7-9 and TRBJ2-7, is DTGVSQNPRHKITKRGQNVTFRCDPISEHNRLYWYRQTLGQGPEFLTYFQNEAQLEKSRLLSDRFSAERPKGSFSTLEIQRTEQGDSAMYLCASSRGMTGGREQYFGPGTRLTVT.

This clonotype was seen ten or more times. The V gene is TRBV7-3, the J gene TRBJ2-3; D is uncertain. V lost 2 bases to trimming and J lost 0 bases, with 9 bases between them. Germline CDR1 and CDR2: SGHTA and FQGTGA. The CDR3 has 15 residues. CDR3 in DNA: TGTGCCAGCAGCTTAGTGGGAACTAGCACAGATACGCAGTATTTT. This encodes CASSLVGTSTDTQYF.

Only a few counts were recorded for this clonotype. The chain carries TRBV3-1 and TRBJ1-4, with a tentative D call TRBD1 (5 bases). There are 14 residues in the CDR3. V lost 4 bases and J 6 bases, leaving 12 bases between the germline ends. Germline CDR1 reads LGHDT; CDR2 reads YNNKEL (reference sequence). The chain's CDR3 is CASSPSPRDEKLFF. The CDR3 coding sequence is TGTGCCAGCAGCCCAAGCCCCAGGGATGAAAAACTGTTTTTT.

The chain recombines TRBV11-2 with TRBJ2-2; D tentatively reads TRBD1 or TRBD2 (5 bases each). The CDR3 is 16 residues long. Germline V gene data show CDR1 as SGHAT and CDR2 as FQNNGV. V was trimmed by 5 bases and J by 0 bases, leaving 13 bases between them. CDR3 DNA sequence: TGTGCCAGCAGCAAACGGGACGGATCGAACACCGGGGAGCTGTTTTTT. Translating it yields CASSKRDGSNTGELFF.

Regarding this clonotype: One end of the junction fails to match germline, which may point to a read error. The V call is TRBV10-3, the J call TRBJ2-1; D may be TRBD1 or TRBD2 (5 bases each). This CDR3 is 15 amino acids long. In germline, CDR1 is ENHRY, CDR2 SYGVKD. The CDR3 region has the DNA TGTGTCATCAGTGAGTTGGCTACCGGGGCTTATGAGCAGTTCTTC. It encodes CVISELATGAYEQFF.

This clonotype was picked up many times. V usage is TRBV7-2 and J usage is TRBJ2-2; perhaps TRBD2 as D (6 bases). Germline V gives CDR1 SGHTA, CDR2 FQGNSA. This CDR3 region has 15 residues. Trimming took off 3 bases at V and 5 bases at J, with 13 bases between the two ends. The CDR3 loop reads CASSFRFGSTGELFF. The CDR3 DNA follows: TGTGCCAGCAGCTTTAGGTTCGGGAGTACCGGGGAGCTGTTTTTT.

The chain couples TRBV12-3 or TRBV12-4 to TRBJ2-7, with 7 bases that match TRBD2. V shed 7 bases and J 5 bases; nucleotides not matched to a gene: 5. CDR3 length: 12 amino acids. The CDR3 bases are TGTGCCAGCAATGCGGGGGTCCACGAGCAGTACTTC. Translation: CASNAGVHEQYF.

This clonotype was seen at least ten times. This chain connects TRBV5-1 to TRBJ1-5; TRBD1 agrees at 7 bases. The trim removed 4 bases at V and 5 bases at J, leaving 9 bases unmatched. Germline loops: CDR1 SGHRS, CDR2 YFSETQ. The length of the CDR3 is 15 residues. CDR3 residues: CASSRTGDVDQPQHF. Written as DNA, the CDR3 is TGCGCCAGCAGCCGCACAGGGGATGTCGATCAGCCCCAGCATTTT.

V is TRBV7-9 and J is TRBJ2-1; TRBD1 agrees at 7 bases. The germline gives CDR1 SEHNR, CDR2 FQNEAQ (reference sequence). This CDR3 spans 15 amino acids. V was clipped by 5 bases and J by 4 bases; unmatched bases: 8. The CDR3 spells CASSPPGQSYNEQFF. The CDR3 nucleotides read TGTGCCAGCAGCCCTCCGGGACAGAGTTACAATGAGCAGTTCTTC.

There are many counts of this clonotype. V gene TRBV18 combines with J gene TRBJ1-2, with 8 bases aligning to TRBD1. CDR3 length: 13 residues. Losses at the gene ends were 3 bases for V and 3 bases for J; bases not matched to a gene: 0. The V gene's germline CDR1 is KGHSH and CDR2 LQKENI. CDR3 sequence: CASSPGQDYGYTF. The CDR3 nucleotides are TGTGCCAGCTCACCGGGACAGGACTATGGCTACACCTTC.

The rearrangement joins TRBV6-5 to TRBJ2-7; D remains unclear. Germline V gene lookup returns CDR1 MNHEY and CDR2 SVGAGI. Trimming stripped 0 bases from V and 6 bases from J, with 15 bases between. The CDR3 loop spans 15 amino acids. CDR3 DNA sequence: TGTGCCAGCAGTTACTCGAATGGGATACGTTTCGAGCAGTACTTC. It yields the protein CASSYSNGIRFEQYF.

This clonotype has a count of ten or more. The chain joins TRBV7-8 to TRBJ2-1; TRBD2 matches at 11 bases. Germline V gives CDR1 SGHVS, CDR2 FQNEAQ. The junction had 4 bases not matched to a gene; V was cut back by 2 bases and J by 7 bases. The CDR3 contains 15 residues. The CDR3 DNA is TGTGCCAGCAGCTTATTACTAGCGGGAGTTAATGAGCAGTTCTTC. This gives the protein CASSLLLAGVNEQFF.

This clonotype appeared a few times. The chain employs TRBV7-9 and TRBJ2-1; 9 bases map to TRBD1. The CDR3 covers 16 residues. The germline gives CDR1 SEHNR, CDR2 FQNEAQ (reference sequence). V lost 3 bases, J lost 4 bases, and 7 bases stayed unmatched. The CDR3 is CASSFGPGQGYNEQFF. CDR3 DNA sequence: TGTGCCAGCAGCTTCGGTCCGGGACAGGGATACAATGAGCAGTTCTTC.

Only a few counts were recorded for this clonotype. CDR3 region: CASSSFLTSYEQYF. CDR3 DNA sequence: TGTGCCAGCAGTTCTTTTTTAACGTCCTACGAGCAGTACTTC. The rearrangement uses TRBV28 and TRBJ2-7; D is undetermined. Germline V gives CDR1 MDHEN, CDR2 SYDVKM. This CDR3 has 14 residues. The germline V and J ends were trimmed by 4 bases and 1 base, with 11 bases remaining between them.

This chain uses TRBV5-6 with TRBJ2-1, with D unresolved. The V and J ends lost 4 bases and 4 bases respectively, with 12 bases between them. The CDR3 has 14 amino acids. Per germline, CDR1 SGHDT and CDR2 YYEEEE. The CDR3 loop reads CASSTPTGYNEQFF. CDR3 coding DNA: TGTGCCAGCAGCACACCGACGGGTTACAATGAGCAGTTCTTC.

V gene TRBV12-5 combines with J gene TRBJ2-7; 9 nucleotides agree with TRBD2. Germline V CDR1 and CDR2: LGHNT, FRNRAP. This CDR3 is 14 amino acids long. With 3 bases clipped from V and 5 bases from J, the junction kept 5 bases outside the gene matches. The CDR3 DNA follows: TGTGCTAGTGGTTTATGGGGACTAGCAGACGAGCAGTACTTC. Its translation: CASGLWGLADEQYF.

This clonotype occurred many times. The V gene is TRBV7-2, the J gene TRBJ1-5; D unresolved. The CDR3 covers 16 residues. The germline V and J ends were trimmed by 6 bases and 1 base, with 16 bases remaining between them. CDR1 and CDR2 (germline): SGHTA, FQGNSA. CDR3 sequence reads: CASSFEGSRSNQPQHF. DNA of the CDR3: TGTGCCAGCAGTTTTGAAGGGTCGCGGAGCAATCAGCCCCAGCATTTT.